The present T cell receptor beta chain was sequenced within a study of technical replicates of blood from a handful of donors. Germline lookup yields CDR1 SGHDT and CDR2 YYEEEE. The V gene lost 4 bases and the J gene lost 0 bases, with 13 bases spanning the gap. The CDR3 contains 15 residues. Clones were sequenced by immunoSEQ multiplex PCR, and TCRdb holds only the in-frame ones, with some missing. The sample has 74,000 or so clones, 95% to 97% seen once. This sequence joins TRBV5-6 and TRBJ1-1; no reliable D call. The sequenced sample was T cells isolated from PBMCs. This receptor was identified in a human donor in good health. The CDR3 coding sequence is TGTGCCAGCAGCCCGTTGACACTTATGAACACTGAAGCTTTCTTT. Its protein product is CASSPLTLMNTEAFF.